The sequence of this T cell receptor beta chain was determined in a study of siplizumab effects on memory and regulatory T cells. Study-level points and caveats: Proliferating siplizumab-culture Tregs lacked confirmation of suppressive function. Controls had approximately 27% Treg-derived mappable alloreactive CD4+ clones on average, versus less than 70% with siplizumab. Memory cells seemed less diverse than naive T cells, which also seemed major contributors to the alloresponse.

V was clipped by 8 bases and J by 6 bases; unmatched bases: 17. There are 15 residues in the CDR3. Per germline, CDR1 GTSNPN and CDR2 SVGIG (reference sequence). Per sample, 95,000 to 100,000 TCR templates underwent assay. Repertoires were generated with immunoSEQ multiplex PCR, while TCRdb's copy carries only in-frame clones and drops some. Among approximately 46,000 clones listed, nearly 95% were seen once. This clone appeared once. What it recognizes is unknown. The receptor's source is a human donor in good health. The material sequenced was CD8+ T cells sorted from blood. The rearrangement joins TRBV30 to TRBJ2-3; TRBD2 matches 7 bases. The CDR3 protein is CAEGREGVVGDTQYF. DNA of the CDR3: TGTGCCGAGGGGAGGGAAGGGGTTGTGGGGGATACGCAGTATTTT. The whole variable domain, remainder taken from reference TRBV30 and TRBJ2-3, is SQTIHQWPATLVQPVGSPLSLECTVEGTSNPNLYWYRQAAGRGLQLLFYSVGIGQISSEVPQNLSASRPQDRQFILSSKKLLLSDSGFYLCAEGREGVVGDTQYFGPGTRLTVL.